This entry is about one TCR beta chain. No antigen is known for it. Random hexamers primed reverse transcription of about 0.5 to 1 ug RNA. TCR beta CDR3 was amplified by immunoSEQ covering 54 Vbeta and 13 Jbeta. A single record per CDR3 protein comes from TCRdb applying MiXCR to the immunoSEQ multiplex PCR reads. The table includes over 200,000 distinct CDR3 sequences, approximately 95% detected once. The source of the sample is a study of CD8 T cells in Susac syndrome. Points from the study as a whole: It was acknowledged in the study that the number of individuals who were included in its TCR sequencing and HLA analysis was relatively small.

TCR beta sequences were obtained from blood CD8+ and CD4+ T cells. Negative magnetic isolation gave CD8+ and CD4+ cells; FACS enriched CD8+ TEMRA. CDR1 and CDR2 (germline): SGHTA, FQGNSA. The CDR3 sequence is 16 residues long. V gave up 5 bases and J gave up 7 bases; unmatched junction bases: 11. The source of this sequence is a human donor with multiple sclerosis. Sequenced material: CD4+ T cells from PBMCs. The rearrangement links TRBV7-2 to TRBJ1-6; 7 positions match TRBD1. This CDR3 is CASSQGQPDRNSPLHF. As DNA, the CDR3 is TGTGCCAGCAGCCAGGGACAGCCGGATAGGAATTCACCCCTCCACTTT.